These T cell receptor beta chains were read from a single sample in a study of blood T cell repertoires in COVID-19. Measured with immunoSEQ multiplex PCR; TCRdb has only the in-frame clones, and not every one. The repertoire holds over 200,000 clones, with 83% as singletons. Material: peripheral blood. The receptors originated from a woman in her 70s with active or convalescent COVID-19. CDR3s include the opening cysteine and the closing phenylalanine or tryptophan. The D gene is left open where the match is weak. Not every row has a clone size; where given, it reads once, few, many or a size class.

D gene,clone size,J gene,V gene,CDR3 protein,CDR3 DNA
NA,NA,TRBJ2-7,TRBV21-1,CASSKSIPMRQGAIEQYF,TGTGCCAGCAGCAAATCTATTCCCATGAGGCAGGGGGCTATCGAGCAGTACTTC
NA,NA,TRBJ1-2,TRBV24-1,CATSDPGDGYTF,TGTGCCACCAGTGACCCAGGGGATGGCTACACCTTC
NA,NA,TRBJ2-3,TRBV7-9,CASSLVQRISTDTQYF,TGTGCCAGCAGCTTAGTGCAGCGGATCAGCACAGATACGCAGTATTTT
TRBD2,NA,TRBJ2-7,TRBV7-9,CASSFGRYEQYF,TGTGCCAGCAGCTTCGGGAGGTACGAGCAGTACTTC
NA,NA,TRBJ2-1,TRBV2,CASRDSYNEQFF,TGTGCCAGCAGGGACAGTTACAATGAGCAGTTCTTC
NA,NA,TRBJ1-5,TRBV3-1/TRBV3-2,CASSQQGVRHQPQHF,TGTGCCAGCAGCCAGCAGGGCGTGAGGCATCAGCCCCAGCATTTT
TRBD1,NA,TRBJ2-5,TRBV6-5,CASSYEGQGGETQYF,TGTGCCAGCAGTTACGAAGGACAGGGGGGGGAGACCCAGTACTTC
TRBD1,NA,TRBJ2-7,TRBV30,CAWQRRTGVPYEQYF,TGTGCCTGGCAACGTCGGACAGGGGTTCCCTACGAGCAGTACTTC
TRBD1,NA,TRBJ2-5,TRBV10-3,CAISSRDRAQETQYF,TGTGCCATCAGTTCCCGGGACAGGGCTCAAGAGACCCAGTACTTC
NA,once,TRBJ2-1,TRBV6-4,CASSDLGGNEQFF,TGTGCCAGCAGTGACCTCGGGGGCAATGAGCAGTTCTTC
NA,NA,TRBJ2-7,TRBV3-1/TRBV3-2,CASSHRTGFAYEQYF,TGTGCCAGCAGCCACCGTACAGGGTTCGCCTACGAGCAGTACTTC
NA,NA,TRBJ1-6,TRBV10-3,CAITDGLQDNSPLHF,TGTGCCATCACCGACGGGTTACAGGATAATTCACCCCTCCACTTT
TRBD1,NA,TRBJ1-1,TRBV7-3,CASSPNTGGNTEAFF,TGTGCCAGCAGCCCGAATACAGGGGGCAACACTGAAGCTTTCTTT
TRBD1,NA,TRBJ2-2,TRBV27,CASSLGAGGTGELFF,TGTGCCAGCAGTTTGGGGGCAGGGGGCACCGGGGAGCTGTTTTTT
TRBD1,NA,TRBJ1-4,TRBV5-4,CASSLQDRTEKLFF,TGTGCCAGCAGCTTGCAGGACAGGACTGAAAAACTGTTTTTT
NA,NA,TRBJ1-5,TRBV21-1,CASSLNLTGTGANQPQHF,TGTGCCAGCAGCCTTAACTTAACCGGGACAGGGGCCAATCAGCCCCAGCATTTT
TRBD1,NA,TRBJ1-2,TRBV9,CASSVGQVMFNYGYTF,TGTGCCAGCAGCGTCGGACAGGTGATGTTTAACTATGGCTACACCTTC
NA,NA,TRBJ1-5,TRBV19,CASSIGRGKNNQPQHF,TGTGCCAGTAGTATCGGCAGGGGAAAAAACAATCAGCCCCAGCATTTT
NA,NA,TRBJ1-5,TRBV19,CASNQGSRFQPQHF,TGTGCCAGTAATCAGGGGTCTCGGTTTCAGCCCCAGCATTTT
TRBD2,NA,TRBJ2-7,TRBV19,CASKPSGSISYEQYF,TGTGCCAGCAAACCTAGCGGGAGTATTTCCTACGAGCAGTACTTC
TRBD1,NA,TRBJ2-7,TRBV11-2,CASSIQGWYEQYF,TGTGCCAGCAGCATACAGGGGTGGTACGAGCAGTACTTC
TRBD1,NA,TRBJ1-6,TRBV15,CATSFAGTENSPLHF,TGTGCCACCAGCTTTGCCGGGACAGAGAATTCACCCCTCCACTTT